This T cell receptor beta chain is from a study of T cell changes during pregnancy in multiple sclerosis. Trimming shortened V by 2 bases and J by 0 bases, and 9 bases separated the two germline ends. The CDR3 covers 15 residues. From germline, CDR1 is SGHNT and CDR2 YYREEE (reference sequence). Produced via immunoSEQ multiplex PCR; TCRdb's table is partial and in-frame only. The sample holds over 60,000 clones, about 91% seen once. This chain links TRBV5-4 with TRBJ1-5; tentative D call: TRBD1 (5 bases). The source of this sequence is a female donor in good health, enrolled as a control in a pregnancy study. The material was CD4+ T cells from peripheral blood mononuclear cells, obtained in the third trimester of pregnancy. The chain's CDR3 is CASSFGGFSNQPQHF. The CDR3 DNA is TGTGCCAGCAGCTTCGGGGGGTTTAGCAATCAGCCCCAGCATTTT. Drawing the rest from reference TRBV5-4 and TRBJ1-5, the complete variable domain is ETGVTQSPTHLIKTRGQQVTLRCSSQSGHNTVSWYQQALGQGPQFIFQYYREEENGRGNFPPRFSGLQFPNYSSELNVNALELDDSALYLCASSFGGFSNQPQHFGDGTRLSIL.